The 10 T cell receptor beta chains in this list originate from one sample, sequenced in a study of naive and memory T cell subsets. Both TRBC1 and TRBC2 were covered by a beta constant-region primer of two equimolar oligonucleotides. Ligated cDNA was amplified by four rounds of PCR with nested alpha and beta constant-region primers and SP2. From the UMI-ligation and nested PCR reads, TCRdb called clonotypes with MiXCR, one entry per CDR3 protein. The table shows 15,000 or so distinct CDR3 sequences, with around 8.2% occurring only once. The sequencing sample was made of central memory CD8+ T cells from blood. These receptors all come from a human donor in good health.

This clonotype has only one observation. This chain links TRBV19 with TRBJ1-1; 7 nucleotides agree with TRBD1. Germline values: CDR1 LNHDA, CDR2 SQIVND (reference sequence). V lost 5 bases and J lost 0; bases outside the gene matches: 6. The CDR3 spans 15 residues. This CDR3 is CASSGGDSLNTEAFF. Here the CDR3 DNA reads TGTGCCAGTAGTGGGGGGGACAGTCTGAACACTGAAGCTTTCTTT. Variable domain in full (rest from reference TRBV19 and TRBJ1-1): DGGITQSPKYLFRKEGQNVTLSCEQNLNHDAMYWYRQDPGQGLRLIYYSQIVNDFQKGDIAEGYSVSREKKESFPLTVTSAQKNPTAFYLCASSGGDSLNTEAFFGQGTRLTVV.

This clonotype was seen a few times. The rearrangement joins TRBV20-1 to TRBJ1-5; 7 bases map to TRBD1. V lost 6 bases to trimming and J lost 7 bases; unmatched junction nucleotides: 15. Germline V gene data show CDR1 as DFQATT and CDR2 as SNEGSKA (reference sequence). This CDR3 region has 15 residues. For the CDR3, the DNA is TGCAGTGCCTCCCTTGGGAGGGGGCTTGAGCAGCCCCAGCATTTT. Its translation: CSASLGRGLEQPQHF.

The chain couples TRBV7-9 to TRBJ2-7, with D uncertain. V was trimmed by 5 bases and J by 4 bases, leaving 15 bases between them. The CDR3 loop spans 14 amino acids. Per germline, CDR1 SEHNR and CDR2 FQNEAQ (reference sequence). The CDR3 sequence: CASSTFGSVYEQYF. CDR3 sequence (DNA): TGTGCCAGCAGCACCTTTGGATCCGTTTACGAGCAGTACTTC.

In its sample, this clonotype was seen a few times. The CDR3: CASSSFLGVPYGYTF. In nucleotides, the CDR3 is TGTGCCAGCAGCTCATTCTTGGGGGTCCCCTATGGCTACACCTTC. The chain combines TRBV7-8 with TRBJ1-2; D perhaps matches TRBD1 (5 bases). The CDR3 extends over 15 amino acids. The V end lost 4 bases, the J end lost 4 bases, and 16 bases lay between the germline ends. From germline, CDR1 is SGHVS and CDR2 FQNEAQ.

This clonotype was recorded many times. V and J are TRBV11-3 and TRBJ2-5; TRBD2 is a possible D gene (5 bases). Trimming pared 4 bases from V and 5 bases from J, leaving 20 bases between. There are 16 residues in the CDR3. Germline V gene lookup returns CDR1 SGHNT and CDR2 YENEEA. The CDR3 DNA reads TGTGCCAGCAGCTCAGAGGGAGTTAGTTGGTGGGAGACCCAGTACTTC. As protein: CASSSEGVSWWETQYF.

The chain has TRBV4-3 and TRBJ1-3; 7 bases line up with TRBD1. This CDR3 is 14 amino acids long. Germline V CDR1 and CDR2: LGHNA, YSLEER. V lost 0 bases, J lost 6 bases, and 2 bases stayed unmatched. The CDR3 DNA reads TGCGCCAGCAGCCAAGAAGACAGGGTAAACACCATATATTTT. Its translation: CASSQEDRVNTIYF.

CDR3 loop: CSASGGGFTDTQYF. The CDR3 DNA follows: TGCAGTGCTAGTGGCGGGGGGTTTACAGATACGCAGTATTTT. V usage is TRBV20-1 and J usage is TRBJ2-3; 8 bases line up with TRBD2. Unmatched junction bases numbered 5, after V lost 3 bases and J lost 3 bases. Germline V gives CDR1 DFQATT, CDR2 SNEGSKA (reference sequence). This CDR3 spans 14 amino acids.

This clonotype was picked up many times. This sequence joins TRBV19 and TRBJ2-1, with TRBD2 as a possible D gene (6 bases). With 9 bases removed from V and 0 bases from J, the gap between germline ends came to 12 bases. Germline-derived CDR1 and CDR2 are LNHDA and SQIVND (reference sequence). CDR3 length equals 14 residues. DNA for the CDR3: TGTGCCAGGTCGACTAGGTTCTCCTACAATGAGCAGTTCTTC. Amino acid sequence: CARSTRFSYNEQFF. The variable domain in full, completed from reference TRBV19 and TRBJ2-1, reads DGGITQSPKYLFRKEGQNVTLSCEQNLNHDAMYWYRQDPGQGLRLIYYSQIVNDFQKGDIAEGYSVSREKKESFPLTVTSAQKNPTAFYLCARSTRFSYNEQFFGPGTRLTVL.

This clonotype was seen a handful of times. The V gene is TRBV13, the J gene TRBJ2-3, with unresolved D. V was clipped by 5 bases and J by 4 bases, with 13 bases between them. CDR1 and CDR2 (germline): PRHDT, FYEKMQ (reference sequence). The CDR3 has 14 residues. CDR3 protein: CASSRGSGADTQYF. CDR3 bases: TGTGCCAGCAGCCGCGGTTCAGGCGCAGATACGCAGTATTTT.

This clonotype was detected many times. CDR3 sequence reads: CASSPPEGLNEQFF. DNA for the CDR3: TGTGCCAGCTCACCACCGGAAGGGCTCAATGAGCAGTTCTTC. The V and J genes are TRBV18 and TRBJ2-1; D gene ambiguous. The CDR3 sequence is 14 residues long. V lost 0 bases to trimming and J lost 6 bases, with 9 bases between them. Germline V gene lookup returns CDR1 KGHSH and CDR2 LQKENI.